The sequence of this T cell receptor beta chain was determined in a study of blood T cell repertoires in COVID-19 (dated by TCRdb to the early 2020s). For the study in its entirety: Samples from collaborators originated in the United States, Italy and Spain and spanned both the acute and convalescent phases of COVID-19. The prospective study material was composed of cDNA or gDNA derived from T cells, B-cell-depleted T cells, or PBMCs. Subjects who had been exposed to COVID-19, were actively infected with it, or had recovered from it provided the deeply sampled blood TCRbeta repertoires that made up the dataset. The repertoires were released in a freely available public database meant as a resource for research on the immune response to SARS-CoV-2. The samples were drawn from two sources: the first 160 participants of the ongoing ImmuneRACE study, and 950 to 1,500 subjects contributed by 6 global collaborators. Sample metadata almost always included a de-identified subject ID, COVID-19 status, age in years and sex. Where HLA class I and class II types were available, the types were taken from metadata supplied by the sample provider, not from assay-based typing.

The full study reports these points: How much clinical and demographic metadata was included differed by source and by participant, and the metadata was provided uncurated.

TCRbeta CDR3 regions were amplified from genomic DNA by means of the immunoSEQ Assay, a bias-controlled multiplex PCR. Processing in the source paper ran as follows. The number of nucleated cells in each sample was estimated from the amplification of reference gene primers within the assay. To quantify the absolute abundance of each unique TCRbeta CDR3 rearrangement, sequence reads were collapsed and filtered. For each sample, productive Simpson clonality was calculated as the square root of Simpson's diversity index across productive rearrangements. What TCRdb holds here is the immuneACCESS table cut down to in-frame rearrangements. Part of the clones is not present; checked against another copy, under half of the missing clones reflect an unresolved V gene, and the others are unexplained. Clone size and V and J calls were adopted from that table, with D and trimming inferred from the DNA. For this sample there are 25,000 or so clones; 65% to 90% appear just once. The top ten hold roughly 20% of the sample.

Regarding this clone: What antigen it recognizes has not been identified. Base qualities were left out, and no much larger clone turns up one base away.

Collaborating institutions collected whole blood in K2EDTA tubes following their own protocols. Collaborator samples were shipped for TCRbeta analysis as frozen whole blood, isolated PBMCs, or DNA extracted from either sample type. The sequence was obtained from a woman older than 75 with acute or convalescent COVID-19. Material: peripheral blood.

The CDR3 amino acid sequence is: CASSYRGQEYF. The nucleotide sequence is TGTGCCAGCAGTTATCGAGGGCAAGAGTACTTC. The rearrangement joined TRBV6-2 or TRBV6-3 to TRBJ2-7; the D gene is perhaps TRBD2, on 5 matching bases. CDR1 and CDR2, looked up from the germline V gene, are MNHEY and SVGEGT. The germline ends are 11 bases apart after V is trimmed by 3 bases and J by 11 bases. Spanning cysteine to phenylalanine, the CDR3 consists of 11 amino acids. The sequence is cut down to CDR3 DNA, 33 bases in frame from base 1.